This TCR beta chain originates from a study of CD8 T cells in Susac syndrome. Germline assignment: CDR1 MGHRA and CDR2 YSYEKL. After removal of 1 base from V and 7 bases from J, the junction contained 9 bases not matched to a gene. The CDR3 has 15 amino acids. The study sequenced TCR beta in blood CD8+ and CD4+ T cells. TEMRA cells were FACS-enriched, unlike CD8+ and CD4+ T cells, which were negatively isolated. An input of about 0.5 to 1 ug of RNA was subjected to reverse transcription using random hexamers. Across 54 Vbeta and 13 Jbeta, immunoSEQ multiplex PCR amplified TCR beta CDR3. MiXCR, run by TCRdb on the immunoSEQ multiplex PCR reads, gives a single entry per CDR3 protein. The sample records around 100,000 distinct CDR3 sequences, around 96% being singletons.

Sequences were obtained from CD8+ T cells from PBMCs. The J gene is TRBJ1-1, the V gene TRBV4-1; 7 bases fit TRBD1. The TCR sequence derives from a human donor with Susac syndrome. This chain's CDR3 is CASSQVNRGFGEAFF. CDR3 nucleotides: TGCGCCAGCAGCCAAGTGAACAGGGGATTTGGTGAAGCTTTCTTT.